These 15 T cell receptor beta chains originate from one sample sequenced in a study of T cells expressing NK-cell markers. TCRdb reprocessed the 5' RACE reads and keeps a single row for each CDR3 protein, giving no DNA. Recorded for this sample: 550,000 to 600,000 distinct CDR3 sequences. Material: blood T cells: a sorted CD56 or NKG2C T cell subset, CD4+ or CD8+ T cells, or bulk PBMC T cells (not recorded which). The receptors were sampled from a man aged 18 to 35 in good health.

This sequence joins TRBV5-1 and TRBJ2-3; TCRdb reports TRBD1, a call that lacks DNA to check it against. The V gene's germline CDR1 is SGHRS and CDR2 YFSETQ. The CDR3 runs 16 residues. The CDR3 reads CASSQRQGAGTDTQYF.

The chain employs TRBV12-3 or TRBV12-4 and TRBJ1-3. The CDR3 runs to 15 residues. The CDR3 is CASSIQGHPGNTIYF.

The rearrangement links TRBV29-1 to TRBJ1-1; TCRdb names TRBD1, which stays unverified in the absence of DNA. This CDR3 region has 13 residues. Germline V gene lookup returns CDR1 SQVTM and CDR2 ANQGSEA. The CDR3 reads CSVCPAADTEAFF.

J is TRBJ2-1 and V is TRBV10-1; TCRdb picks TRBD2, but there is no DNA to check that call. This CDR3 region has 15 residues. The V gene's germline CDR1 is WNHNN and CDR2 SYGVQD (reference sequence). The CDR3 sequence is CASSLAGSSGNEQFF.

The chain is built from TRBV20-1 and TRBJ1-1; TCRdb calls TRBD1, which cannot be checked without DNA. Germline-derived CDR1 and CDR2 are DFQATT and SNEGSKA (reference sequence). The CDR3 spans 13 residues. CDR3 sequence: CSARDIQDLRAFF.

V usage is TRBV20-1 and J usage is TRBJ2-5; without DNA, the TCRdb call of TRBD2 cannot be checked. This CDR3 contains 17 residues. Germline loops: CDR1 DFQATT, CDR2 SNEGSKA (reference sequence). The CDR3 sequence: CSARARWGTPSGETQYF.

This CDR3 is CASNPVTSGRVRNEQFF. The chain links TRBV5-1 to TRBJ2-1; with no DNA, the TCRdb D assignment of TRBD2 cannot be verified. The CDR3 consists of 17 residues. Per germline, CDR1 SGHRS and CDR2 YFSETQ. The entire variable domain, with the rest obtained from reference TRBV5-1 and TRBJ2-1, is as follows: KAGVTQTPRYLIKTRGQQVTLSCSPISGHRSVSWYQQTPGQGLQFLFEYFSETQRNKGNFPGRFSGRQFSNSRSEMNVSTLELGDSALYLCASNPVTSGRVRNEQFFGPGTRLTVL.

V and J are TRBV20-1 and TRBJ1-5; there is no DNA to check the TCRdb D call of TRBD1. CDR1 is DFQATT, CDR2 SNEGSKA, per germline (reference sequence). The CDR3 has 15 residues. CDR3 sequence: CSASGTGFGNQPQHF.

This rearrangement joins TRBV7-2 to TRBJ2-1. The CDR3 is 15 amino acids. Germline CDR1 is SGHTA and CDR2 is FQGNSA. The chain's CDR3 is CASSLRGSSYNEQFF.

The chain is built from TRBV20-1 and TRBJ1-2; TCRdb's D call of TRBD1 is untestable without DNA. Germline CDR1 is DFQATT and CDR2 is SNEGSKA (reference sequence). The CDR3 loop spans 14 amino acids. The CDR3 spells CSARERGIHYGYTF.

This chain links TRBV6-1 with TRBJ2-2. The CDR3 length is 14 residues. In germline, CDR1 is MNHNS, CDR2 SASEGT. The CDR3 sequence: CASSLTESTGELFF.

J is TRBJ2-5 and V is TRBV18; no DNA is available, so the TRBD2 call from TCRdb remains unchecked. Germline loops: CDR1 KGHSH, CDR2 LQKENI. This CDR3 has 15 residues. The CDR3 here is CASSPPTRWEETQYF. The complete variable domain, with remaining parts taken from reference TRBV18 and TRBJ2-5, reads NAGVMQNPRHLVRRRGQEARLRCSPMKGHSHVYWYRQLPEEGLKFMVYLQKENIIDESGMPKERFSAEFPKEGPSILRIQQVVRGDSAAYFCASSPPTRWEETQYFGPGTRLLVL.

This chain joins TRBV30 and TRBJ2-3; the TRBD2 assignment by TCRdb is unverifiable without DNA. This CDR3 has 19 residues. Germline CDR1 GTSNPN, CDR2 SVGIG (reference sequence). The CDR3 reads CAWSVRRSGTSGITDTQYF.

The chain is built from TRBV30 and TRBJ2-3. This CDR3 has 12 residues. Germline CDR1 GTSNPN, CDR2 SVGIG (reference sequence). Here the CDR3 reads CAWTGMGGTQYF.

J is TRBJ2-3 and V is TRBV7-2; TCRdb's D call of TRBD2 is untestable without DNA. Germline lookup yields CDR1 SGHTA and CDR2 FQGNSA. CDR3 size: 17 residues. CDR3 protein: CASSSRSGRGYTDTQYF.